The TCR beta chain described here comes from a study of cytomegalovirus exposure and HLA in healthy donors. Study observations and caveats: There were some V segments, including TRBV6-2 and TRBV6-3, excluded as indistinguishable.

Researchers ran the PCR with 60 Vbeta and 13 Jbeta primers. Generated by immunoSEQ multiplex PCR, the TCRdb table keeps only in-frame clones and is missing some. The sample includes roughly 200,000 clones. V lost 3 bases, J lost 7 bases, and 8 bases stayed unmatched. The CDR3 loop spans 17 amino acids. Germline V lookup: CDR1 MDHEN, CDR2 SYDVKM. Points on this clone: Its antigen is still unknown.

This clonotype was sampled from a girl between 2 and 10 years old in good health and CMV-seropositive. V gene TRBV28 combines with J gene TRBJ2-3, with 15 bases lining up with TRBD2. The source material was PBMCs. CDR3 amino acids: CASSFGTSGRTHNTQYF. The DNA of the CDR3 is TGTGCCAGCAGTTTCGGGACTAGCGGGAGGACTCATAATACGCAGTATTTT. Together with reference TRBV28 and TRBJ2-3, the CDR3 gives the full variable domain: DVKVTQSSRYLVKRTGEKVFLECVQDMDHENMFWYRQDPGLGLRLIYFSYDVKMKEKGDIPEGYSVSREKKERFSLILESASTNQTSMYLCASSFGTSGRTHNTQYFGPGTRLTVL.